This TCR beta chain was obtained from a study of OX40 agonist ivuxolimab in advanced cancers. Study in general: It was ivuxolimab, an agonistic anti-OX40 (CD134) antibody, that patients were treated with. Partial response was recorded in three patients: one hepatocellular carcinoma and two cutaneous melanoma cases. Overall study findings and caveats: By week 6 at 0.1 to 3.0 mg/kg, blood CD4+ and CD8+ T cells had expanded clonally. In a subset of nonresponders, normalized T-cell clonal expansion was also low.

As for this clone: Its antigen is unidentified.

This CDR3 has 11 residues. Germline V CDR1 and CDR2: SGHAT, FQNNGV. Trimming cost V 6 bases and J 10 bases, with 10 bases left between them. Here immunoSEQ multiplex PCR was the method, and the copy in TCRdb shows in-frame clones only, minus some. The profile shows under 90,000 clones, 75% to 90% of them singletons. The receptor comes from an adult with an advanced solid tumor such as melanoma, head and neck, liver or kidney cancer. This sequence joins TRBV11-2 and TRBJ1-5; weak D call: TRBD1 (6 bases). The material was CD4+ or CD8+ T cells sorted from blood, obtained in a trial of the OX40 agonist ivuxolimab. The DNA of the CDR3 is TGTGCCAGCAGTGCCGGGGGCCCCCAGCATTTT. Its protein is CASSAGGPQHF.